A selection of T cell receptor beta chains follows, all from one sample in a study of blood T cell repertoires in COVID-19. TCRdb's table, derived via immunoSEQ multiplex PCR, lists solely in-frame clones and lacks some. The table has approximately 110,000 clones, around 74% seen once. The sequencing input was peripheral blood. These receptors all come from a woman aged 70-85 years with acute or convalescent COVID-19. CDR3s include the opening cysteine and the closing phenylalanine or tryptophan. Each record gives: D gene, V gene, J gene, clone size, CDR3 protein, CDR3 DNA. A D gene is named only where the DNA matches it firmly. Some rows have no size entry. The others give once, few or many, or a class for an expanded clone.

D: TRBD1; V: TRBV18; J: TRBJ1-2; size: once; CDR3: CASSPTGRNGYTF; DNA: TGTGCCAGCTCACCGACAGGGCGAAATGGCTACACCTTC
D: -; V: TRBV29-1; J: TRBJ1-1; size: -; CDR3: CSVDHADRMNTEAFF; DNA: TGCAGCGTTGACCATGCTGACAGGATGAACACTGAAGCTTTCTTT
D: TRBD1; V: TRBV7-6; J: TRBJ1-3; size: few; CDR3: CASSRMWVAGGDSGNTIYF; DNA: TGTGCCAGCAGCCGAATGTGGGTGGCAGGGGGCGACTCTGGAAACACCATATATTTT
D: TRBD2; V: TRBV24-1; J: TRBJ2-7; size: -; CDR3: CATSDGLAGGYEQYF; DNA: TGTGCCACCAGTGACGGACTAGCGGGGGGGTACGAGCAGTACTTC
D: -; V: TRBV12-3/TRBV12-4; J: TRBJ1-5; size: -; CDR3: CASSWGLNQPQHF; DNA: TGTGCCAGCAGTTGGGGACTAAATCAGCCCCAGCATTTT
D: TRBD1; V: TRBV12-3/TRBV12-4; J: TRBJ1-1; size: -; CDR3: CASSLGQGTEAFF; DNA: TGTGCCAGCAGTTTGGGACAGGGCACTGAAGCTTTCTTT
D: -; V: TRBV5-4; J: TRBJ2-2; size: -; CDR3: CASSLASPANTGELFF; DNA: TGTGCCAGCAGCTTGGCTTCCCCTGCGAACACCGGGGAGCTGTTTTTT
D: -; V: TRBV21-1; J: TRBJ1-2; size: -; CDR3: CASSPRLLYGYTF; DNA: TGTGCCAGCAGCCCACGACTGCTTTATGGCTACACCTTC
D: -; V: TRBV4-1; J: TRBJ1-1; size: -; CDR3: CASSQTGTLNTEAFF; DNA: TGCGCCAGCAGCCAGACCGGGACATTGAACACTGAAGCTTTCTTT
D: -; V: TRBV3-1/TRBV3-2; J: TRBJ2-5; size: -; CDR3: CASSQGSGWSETQYF; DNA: TGTGCCAGCAGCCAAGGGTCAGGGTGGTCAGAGACCCAGTACTTC
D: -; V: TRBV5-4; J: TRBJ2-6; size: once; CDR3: CASSLATSARSSGANVLTF; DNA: TGTGCCAGCAGCTTGGCCACCAGCGCTCGTAGCTCTGGGGCCAACGTCCTGACTTTC
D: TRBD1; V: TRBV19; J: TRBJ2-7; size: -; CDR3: CASSTNGQVSYEQYF; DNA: TGTGCCAGTAGCACTAATGGACAGGTTTCCTACGAGCAGTACTTC
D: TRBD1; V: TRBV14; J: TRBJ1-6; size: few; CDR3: CASSQVRTGLAPLHF; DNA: TGTGCCAGCAGCCAAGTAAGGACAGGACTAGCGCCCCTCCACTTT
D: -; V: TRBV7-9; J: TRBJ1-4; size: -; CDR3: CASSKGIANEKLFF; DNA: TGTGCCAGCAGCAAGGGGATTGCTAATGAAAAACTGTTTTTT
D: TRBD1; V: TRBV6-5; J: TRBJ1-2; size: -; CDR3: CASRQTGGNYGYTF; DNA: TGTGCCAGCAGACAGACAGGGGGGAACTATGGCTACACCTTC
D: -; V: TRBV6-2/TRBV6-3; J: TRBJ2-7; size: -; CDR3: CASSYAGQSYEQYF; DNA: TGTGCCAGCAGTTACGCCGGACAGAGCTACGAGCAGTACTTC
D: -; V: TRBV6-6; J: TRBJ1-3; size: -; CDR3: CASSYPLQGSGNTIYF; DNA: TGTGCCAGCAGTTACCCTCTACAGGGCTCTGGAAACACCATATATTTT
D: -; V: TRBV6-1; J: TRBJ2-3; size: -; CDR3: CASSDAGATDTQYF; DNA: TGTGCCAGCAGTGATGCGGGGGCCACAGATACGCAGTATTTT
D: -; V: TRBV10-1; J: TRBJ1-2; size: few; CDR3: CASSESAHYGYTF; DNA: TGCGCCAGCAGTGAGTCGGCCCACTATGGCTACACCTTC
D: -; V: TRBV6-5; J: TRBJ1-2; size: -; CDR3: CASSYSDNLYGYTF; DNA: TGTGCCAGCAGTTATTCGGACAACCTTTATGGCTACACCTTC
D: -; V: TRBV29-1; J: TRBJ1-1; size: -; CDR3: CSVEGQLTEAFF; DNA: TGCAGCGTTGAAGGACAGCTCACTGAAGCTTTCTTT
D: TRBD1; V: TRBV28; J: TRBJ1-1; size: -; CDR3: CASIQPDRGEAFF; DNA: TGTGCCAGCATCCAACCCGACAGGGGTGAAGCTTTCTTT
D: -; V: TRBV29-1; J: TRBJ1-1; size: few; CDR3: CSVDGGQVTEAFF; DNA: TGCAGCGTTGATGGAGGTCAAGTCACTGAAGCTTTCTTT
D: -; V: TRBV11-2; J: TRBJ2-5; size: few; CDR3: CASSYGQGPSQETQYF; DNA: TGTGCCAGCAGCTACGGTCAGGGCCCATCTCAAGAGACCCAGTACTTC
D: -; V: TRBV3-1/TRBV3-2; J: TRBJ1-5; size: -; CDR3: CASSQDYKGNQPQHF; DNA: TGTGCCAGCAGCCAAGATTACAAAGGCAATCAGCCCCAGCATTTT
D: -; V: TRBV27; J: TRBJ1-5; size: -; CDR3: CASSFSADSRQPQHF; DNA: TGTGCCAGCTCCTTCTCGGCGGACAGTCGTCAGCCCCAGCATTTT
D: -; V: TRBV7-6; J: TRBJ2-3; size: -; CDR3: CASSLGPLSTDTQYF; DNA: TGTGCCAGCAGCTTGGGGCCGCTTAGCACAGATACGCAGTATTTT
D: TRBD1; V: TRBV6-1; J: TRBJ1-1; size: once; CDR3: CASSEPGQASPQAFF; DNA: TGTGCCAGCAGTGAGCCCGGACAGGCCAGCCCTCAAGCTTTCTTT
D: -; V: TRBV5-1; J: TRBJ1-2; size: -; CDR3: CASSSRDTRYGYTF; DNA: TGCGCCAGCAGCTCCCGGGACACTCGGTATGGCTACACCTTC
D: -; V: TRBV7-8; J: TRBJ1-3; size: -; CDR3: CASSKDGSNSGNTIYF; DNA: TGTGCCAGCAGCAAAGACGGGTCCAACTCTGGAAACACCATATATTTT
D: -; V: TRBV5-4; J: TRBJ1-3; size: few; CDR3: CASSLGQLSSGNTIYF; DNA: TGTGCCAGCAGCTTGGGACAGCTAAGCTCTGGAAACACCATATATTTT
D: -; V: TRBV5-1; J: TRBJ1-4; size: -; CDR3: CASSSAGGEYEKLFF; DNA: TGCGCCAGCAGCTCGGCGGGTGGGGAATATGAAAAACTGTTTTTT
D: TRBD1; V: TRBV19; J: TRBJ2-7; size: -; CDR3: CASSAGTGEQYF; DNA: TGTGCCAGTAGTGCCGGGACAGGCGAGCAGTACTTC
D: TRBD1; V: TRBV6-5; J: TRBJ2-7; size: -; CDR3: CASTGTGDTYEQYF; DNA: TGTGCCAGCACCGGGACAGGCGATACCTACGAGCAGTACTTC
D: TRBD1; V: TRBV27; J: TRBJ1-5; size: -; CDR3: CASSRDRGTNQPQHF; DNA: TGTGCCAGCAGTCGGGACAGGGGAACCAATCAGCCCCAGCATTTT
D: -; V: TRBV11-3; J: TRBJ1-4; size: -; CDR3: CASSFRTAGSEKLFF; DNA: TGTGCCAGCAGCTTTAGGACAGCCGGAAGTGAAAAACTGTTTTTT